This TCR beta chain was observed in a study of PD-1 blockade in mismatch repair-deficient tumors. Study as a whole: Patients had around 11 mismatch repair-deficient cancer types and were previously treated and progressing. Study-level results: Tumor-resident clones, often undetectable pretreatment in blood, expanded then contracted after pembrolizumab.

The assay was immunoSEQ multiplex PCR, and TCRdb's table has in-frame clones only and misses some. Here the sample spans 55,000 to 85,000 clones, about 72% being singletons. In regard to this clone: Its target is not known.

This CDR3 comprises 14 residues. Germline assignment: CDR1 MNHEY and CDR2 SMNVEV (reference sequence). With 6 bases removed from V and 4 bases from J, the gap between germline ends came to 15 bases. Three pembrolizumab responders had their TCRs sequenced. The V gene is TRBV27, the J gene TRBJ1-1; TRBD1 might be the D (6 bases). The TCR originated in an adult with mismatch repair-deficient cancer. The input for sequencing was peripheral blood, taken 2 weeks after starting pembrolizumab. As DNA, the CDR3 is TGTGCCAGCAGCCTGACAGGCCTGGGCACTGAAGCTTTCTTT. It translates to CASSLTGLGTEAFF.